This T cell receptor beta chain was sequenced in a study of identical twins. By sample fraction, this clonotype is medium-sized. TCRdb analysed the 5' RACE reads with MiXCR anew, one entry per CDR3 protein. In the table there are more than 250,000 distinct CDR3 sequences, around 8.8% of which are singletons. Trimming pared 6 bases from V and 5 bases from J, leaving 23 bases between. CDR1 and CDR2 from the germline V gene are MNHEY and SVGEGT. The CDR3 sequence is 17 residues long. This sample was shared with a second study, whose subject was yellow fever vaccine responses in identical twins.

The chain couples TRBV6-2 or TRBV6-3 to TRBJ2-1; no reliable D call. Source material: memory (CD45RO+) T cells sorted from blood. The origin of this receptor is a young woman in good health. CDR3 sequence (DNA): TGTGCCAGCAGCAACAGCGATAGGACGTACGGCGACAATGAGCAGTTCTTC. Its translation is CASSNSDRTYGDNEQFF.